The 6 T cell receptor beta chains below were found in one sample sequenced in a study of blood T cell repertoires in COVID-19. Clones were read by immunoSEQ multiplex PCR, and TCRdb kept only the in-frame ones, dropping some. The data show 120,000 to 150,000 clones, with 88% seen just once and roughly 1.2% held by the top ten. Sequencing input: PBMCs or T cells enriched from blood (not recorded which). The receptors originated from a woman in her 30s with acute COVID-19.

The sample holds one count of this clone. V is TRBV19 and J is TRBJ1-1; no clear D. CDR3 length: 15 amino acids. Germline V gene lookup returns CDR1 LNHDA and CDR2 SQIVND (reference sequence). Between the trimmed V and J ends, which lost 3 bases and 7 bases, there was a span of 18 bases. CDR3 in DNA: TGTGCCAGTAGTATCGCCACGTTTATACAGAATGAAGCTTTCTTT. This codes for CASSIATFIQNEAFF.

Written as DNA, the CDR3 is TGTGCCAGCGAACGGCTAGCGGGAGTCCCGGCCGGGGAGCTGTTTTTT. Its protein is CASERLAGVPAGELFF. The gene calls are TRBV7-9 and TRBJ2-2; TRBD2 agrees at 10 bases. The CDR3 spans 16 residues. Germline CDR1 and CDR2: SEHNR and FQNEAQ (reference sequence). V lost 8 bases, J lost 6 bases, and 12 bases stayed unmatched.

The V and J genes are TRBV27 and TRBJ1-1, with a possible D match to TRBD1 (5 bases). The V gene lost 6 bases and the J gene lost 0 bases, with 11 bases spanning the gap. Germline CDR1 is MNHEY and CDR2 is SMNVEV (reference sequence). The CDR3 loop spans 14 amino acids. CDR3 residues: CASSSRVVNTEAFF. CDR3 bases: TGTGCCAGCAGCTCCAGGGTTGTGAACACTGAAGCTTTCTTT.

The rearrangement links TRBV19 to TRBJ1-2, with TRBD1 identical over 9 bases. The length of the CDR3 is 14 residues. V dropped 5 bases and J dropped 6; count of bases not matched to a gene: 7. Looked up from germline, CDR1 is LNHDA and CDR2 is SQIVND (reference sequence). The CDR3 DNA is TGTGCCAGTAGTGACCGGACAGGGGAGAATGGCTACACCTTC. Translation: CASSDRTGENGYTF.

Here the CDR3 reads CASSVSGAYTDTQYF. CDR3 bases: TGTGCCAGTAGTGTTAGCGGGGCGTACACAGATACGCAGTATTTT. The chain links TRBV19 to TRBJ2-3; 8 positions agree with TRBD2. The germline V gene has CDR1 LNHDA and CDR2 SQIVND (reference sequence). The J segment lost 2 bases and the V segment lost 5 bases, leaving 6 bases of the junction unmatched. The CDR3 sequence is 15 residues long.

The CDR3 nucleotides read TGTGCCAGCAGCTTAGGGACAGGAAGCAATCAGCCCCAGCATTTT. Residues: CASSLGTGSNQPQHF. The chain uses TRBV7-9 and TRBJ1-5; the match to TRBD1 covers 7 bases. The CDR3 length is 15 residues. Germline CDR1 is SEHNR and CDR2 is FQNEAQ (reference sequence). V shed 1 base, J shed 1 base, and the junction held 1 base outside the gene matches.